The 23 T cell receptor beta chains below come from one sample, sequenced in a study of siplizumab effects on memory and regulatory T cells. Profiling relied on immunoSEQ multiplex PCR, and the TCRdb table lists in-frame clones only, not all of them. The profile shows 95,000 to 110,000 clones, 93% of them singletons. Sequencing input: Tregs sorted from blood. These receptors all stem from a human donor in good health.

The chain recombines TRBV5-1 with TRBJ2-7, with TRBD2 matching over 8 bases. CDR3 length equals 14 residues. CDR1 and CDR2 (germline): SGHRS, YFSETQ. V trimming: 3 bases; J trimming: 2 bases; junction bases outside the gene matches: 4. CDR3 in DNA: TGCGCCAGCAGCTACACTAGCGGTCCCTACGAGCAGTACTTC. Translation gives CASSYTSGPYEQYF.

This sequence joins TRBV6-5 and TRBJ1-1; D is unclear. Germline V gene sequence: CDR1 MNHEY, CDR2 SVGAGI. Deletions cut 0 bases from V and 4 bases from J, with 9 bases between. This CDR3 comprises 14 residues. The CDR3 region has the DNA TGTGCCAGCAGTTACTCGGGCAGGCTCACTGAAGCTTTCTTT. Translating it yields CASSYSGRLTEAFF.

The chain joins TRBV14 to TRBJ2-1; 16 bases fit TRBD2. The junction had 5 bases not matched to a gene; V was cut back by 4 bases and J by 14 bases. The CDR3 is 14 amino acids. Germline CDR1 reads SGHDN; CDR2 reads FVKESK. Here the CDR3 DNA reads TGTGCCAGCAGCCCTTCGGGACTAGCGGGGGGGGAGTTCTTC. This codes for CASSPSGLAGGEFF.

This chain joins TRBV19 and TRBJ1-1; TRBD1 might be the D (5 bases). Germline CDR1 is LNHDA and CDR2 is SQIVND (reference sequence). V lost 1 base to trimming and J lost 1 base, with 13 bases between them. There are 16 residues in the CDR3. CDR3: CASSIVFSGPNTEAFF. For the CDR3, the DNA is TGTGCCAGTAGTATAGTATTCTCGGGGCCGAACACTGAAGCTTTCTTT.

This sequence joins TRBV25-1 and TRBJ1-4, with D uncertain. This CDR3 region has 13 residues. V was clipped by 4 bases and J by 7 bases, with 10 bases between them. CDR1 is MGHDK and CDR2 is SYGVNS in the germline V gene. The CDR3 DNA follows: TGTGCCAGCAGTGGGCCCGGGGTTGAAAAACTGTTTTTT. Encoded protein: CASSGPGVEKLFF.

The gene calls are TRBV2 and TRBJ1-5, with D possibly TRBD1 on 6 matching bases. Trimming shortened V by 3 bases and J by 3 bases, and 12 bases separated the two germline ends. Germline assignment: CDR1 SNHLY and CDR2 FYNNEI. The CDR3 runs to 15 residues. The DNA for the CDR3 is TGTGCCAGCAGTGACTCGGACAGAAACAATCAGCCCCAGCATTTT. Translating it yields CASSDSDRNNQPQHF.

This rearrangement joins TRBV19 to TRBJ2-1, with 14 nucleotides matching TRBD2. The J segment lost 7 bases and the V segment lost 4 bases, leaving 3 bases of the junction unmatched. The CDR3 is 15 amino acids. Germline-derived CDR1 and CDR2 are LNHDA and SQIVND (reference sequence). In DNA form, the CDR3 reads TGTGCCAGTAGTACATGGACTAGCGGGGGGAATGAGCAGTTCTTC. Translating it yields CASSTWTSGGNEQFF. The full variable domain, rest sourced from reference TRBV19 and TRBJ2-1, is DGGITQSPKYLFRKEGQNVTLSCEQNLNHDAMYWYRQDPGQGLRLIYYSQIVNDFQKGDIAEGYSVSREKKESFPLTVTSAQKNPTAFYLCASSTWTSGGNEQFFGPGTRLTVL.

This clone was recorded a few times. The V gene is TRBV27, the J gene TRBJ1-6; 7 bases are shared with TRBD1. This CDR3 contains 16 residues. Germline V gene lookup returns CDR1 MNHEY and CDR2 SMNVEV (reference sequence). Trimming at V came to 5 bases and at J to 7 bases, leaving 11 bases not matched to a gene. CDR3 DNA: TGTGCCAGCAGTCTTTGGGTGGGCAGGGGGAATTCACCCCTCCACTTT. As protein: CASSLWVGRGNSPLHF.

As to this clone: An end of the junction does not agree with germline; a read error may underlie this. Written as DNA, the CDR3 is TGTGCTAGCAGCCAGGACAGGGGGCATGAGCAGTTCTTC. Amino acids: CASSQDRGHEQFF. The chain links TRBV7-7 to TRBJ2-1; 11 bases match TRBD1. CDR1 SSHAT and CDR2 FNYEAQ come from the germline V gene (reference sequence). This CDR3 is built from 13 residues. Full variable domain (missing parts from reference TRBV7-7 and TRBJ2-1): GAGVSQSPRYKVTKRGQDVTLRCDPISSHATLYWYQQALGQGPEFLTYFNYEAQPDKSGLPSDRFSAERPEGSISTLTIQRTEQRDSAMYRCASSQDRGHEQFFGPGTRLTVL.

This chain joins TRBV7-9 and TRBJ2-3; D is possibly TRBD1 (6 bases). CDR1 and CDR2 from the germline V gene are SEHNR and FQNEAQ (reference sequence). With 4 bases removed from V and 6 bases from J, the gap between germline ends came to 23 bases. The CDR3 runs 17 residues. CDR3 sequence: CASSSTLTGQQGDTQYF. DNA for the CDR3: TGTGCCAGCAGCTCCACGCTAACAGGGCAGCAGGGGGATACGCAGTATTTT.

This rearrangement joins TRBV11-2 to TRBJ2-5; TRBD2 is a possible D gene (6 bases). The CDR3 has 12 amino acids. The germline V gene has CDR1 SGHAT and CDR2 FQNNGV. V lost 5 bases and J 14 bases, leaving 18 bases between the germline ends. CDR3 in amino acids: CASSPTGTSLYF. CDR3 sequence (DNA): TGTGCCAGCAGCCCGACCGGGACTTCTCTTTACTTC.

The V and J genes are TRBV6-5 and TRBJ2-7; no firm D call. The CDR3 contains 13 residues. The germline V gene has CDR1 MNHEY and CDR2 SVGAGI. V shed 6 bases and J shed 9 bases, with 18 bases lying between them. This CDR3 reads CASSRDPTGRQYF. The CDR3 nucleotides are TGTGCCAGCAGCCGCGACCCGACGGGCCGGCAGTACTTC.

This clone has a single count. The CDR3 region has the DNA TGTGCCATCAGTACCCAAAAGGACACTGAAGCTTTCTTT. Encoded protein: CAISTQKDTEAFF. The chain recombines TRBV10-3 with TRBJ1-1; D call uncertain. Germline V lookup: CDR1 ENHRY, CDR2 SYGVKD. The length of the CDR3 is 13 residues. The V and J ends lost 5 bases and 3 bases respectively, with 10 bases between them.

The V call is TRBV19, the J call TRBJ2-7, with 8 bases lining up with TRBD1. The CDR3 runs 14 residues. After removal of 6 bases from V and 4 bases from J, the junction contained 8 bases not matched to a gene. From germline, CDR1 is LNHDA and CDR2 SQIVND (reference sequence). The CDR3: CASRRTGSGYEQYF. In DNA form, the CDR3 reads TGTGCCAGTAGAAGGACAGGGTCGGGATACGAGCAGTACTTC.

The chain is built from TRBV27 and TRBJ1-3; 8 nucleotides agree with TRBD1. The CDR3 loop spans 16 amino acids. From germline, CDR1 is MNHEY and CDR2 SMNVEV (reference sequence). V was clipped by 4 bases and J by 0 bases; unmatched bases: 5. CDR3 residues: CASSSGTGTSGNTIYF. Here the CDR3 DNA reads TGTGCCAGCAGTTCCGGGACAGGAACCTCTGGAAACACCATATATTTT.

The V and J genes are TRBV10-3 and TRBJ2-7, with 10 bases fitting TRBD2. Germline lookup yields CDR1 ENHRY and CDR2 SYGVKD. The CDR3 loop spans 18 amino acids. The J segment lost 0 bases and the V segment lost 0 bases, leaving 8 bases of the junction unmatched. The CDR3 spells CAISESSGGPGGSYEQYF. The CDR3 DNA follows: TGTGCCATCAGTGAGTCTAGCGGGGGGCCGGGGGGCTCCTACGAGCAGTACTTC.

The chain combines TRBV5-6 with TRBJ2-7, with D perhaps TRBD1 (6 bases). Per the germline V gene, CDR1 is SGHDT and CDR2 is YYEEEE. V lost 3 bases and J lost 4, with 8 bases in between. CDR3 length: 12 amino acids. The CDR3 loop is CASSSTGYEQYF. CDR3 coding DNA: TGTGCCAGCAGCTCTACAGGGTACGAGCAGTACTTC. Variable domain in full (rest from reference TRBV5-6 and TRBJ2-7): DAGVTQSPTHLIKTRGQQVTLRCSPKSGHDTVSWYQQALGQGPQFIFQYYEEEERQRGNFPDRFSGHQFPNYSSELNVNALLLGDSALYLCASSSTGYEQYFGPGTRLTVT.

The chain couples TRBV19 to TRBJ2-1, with TRBD2 matching 14 bases. The CDR3 contains 17 residues. Trimming cost V 4 bases and J 6 bases; bases outside gene matches: 8. Germline CDR1 is LNHDA and CDR2 is SQIVND (reference sequence). CDR3 nucleotide sequence: TGTGCCAGTAGTACCGAACGACTAGCGGGGGGGTCCAATGAGCAGTTCTTC. Its translation: CASSTERLAGGSNEQFF.

V is TRBV19 and J is TRBJ2-5; D is uncertain. V lost 3 bases and J 5 bases, leaving 7 bases between the germline ends. The CDR3 spans 12 residues. The germline gives CDR1 LNHDA, CDR2 SQIVND (reference sequence). CDR3 protein: CASSIGRETQYF. The CDR3 nucleotides are TGTGCCAGTAGTATCGGTAGGGAGACCCAGTACTTC.

The chain has TRBV10-3 and TRBJ1-1; D not resolved. V lost 6 bases, J lost 3 bases, and 11 bases lay in between. Germline-derived CDR1 and CDR2 are ENHRY and SYGVKD. The CDR3 spans 13 residues. The CDR3 region has the DNA TGTGCCATCAGAGGCTCCGGGGACACTGAAGCTTTCTTT. It specifies CAIRGSGDTEAFF.

This sequence joins TRBV7-9 and TRBJ2-7, with 9 positions matching TRBD2. With V trimmed by 7 bases and J by 1 base, 5 bases remained unmatched. Per germline, CDR1 SEHNR and CDR2 FQNEAQ (reference sequence). The CDR3 has 14 residues. Written as DNA, the CDR3 is TGTGCCAGCAACCTAGCGGGGCAATCCTACGAGCAGTACTTC. Encoded protein: CASNLAGQSYEQYF.

The chain combines TRBV4-2 with TRBJ1-2; no firm D call. V was shortened by 5 bases and J by 3 bases, with 10 bases between the two germline ends. The CDR3 runs 13 residues. Germline CDR1 reads LGHNA; CDR2 reads YNFKEQ. The CDR3 reads CASSSPGDYGYTF. In nucleotides, the CDR3 is TGTGCCAGCAGCTCTCCTGGGGACTATGGCTACACCTTC.

J is TRBJ2-3 and V is TRBV30; no clear D gene. The ends were cut back, 1 base at V and 3 bases at J, with 5 bases in the middle. This CDR3 has 12 amino acids. Germline V gene sequence: CDR1 GTSNPN, CDR2 SVGIG (reference sequence). The CDR3 spells CAWSGPTDTQYF. The CDR3 bases are TGTGCCTGGAGTGGCCCAACAGATACGCAGTATTTT.